The 5 T cell receptor beta chains in this list originate from one sample, sequenced in a study of T cell responses to AZD1222 COVID-19 vaccine. The method was immunoSEQ multiplex PCR; TCRdb's version includes in-frame clones alone and lacks a portion of them. Here the sample spans over 150,000 clones, over 85% being singletons. The starting material was peripheral blood, obtained on day 0 of AZD1222 vaccination. The receptors originated from an adult in good health.

The chain uses TRBV29-1 and TRBJ1-2; 9 positions agree with TRBD1. The CDR3 has 15 amino acids. Losses at the gene ends were 7 bases for V and 5 bases for J; bases not matched to a gene: 14. CDR1 and CDR2 from the germline V gene are SQVTM and ANQGSEA. CDR3 DNA sequence: TGCAGCGGCCGACTGTCCGGGACAGGGAAGTATGGCTACACCTTC. This encodes CSGRLSGTGKYGYTF.

As for this clone: The sample has other DNA sequences that encode this CDR3 too. J is TRBJ2-5 and V is TRBV7-3, with TRBD2 as a possible D gene (6 bases). This CDR3 comprises 12 residues. Trimming took 4 bases from V and 4 from J, leaving 7 bases between them. Germline V gives CDR1 SGHTA, CDR2 FQGTGA. The CDR3 coding sequence is TGTGCCAGCAGCTACGGGGGAGAGACCCAGTACTTC. Translating gives CASSYGGETQYF.

The chain employs TRBV6-5 and TRBJ1-5; D unclear. Germline CDR1 and CDR2: MNHEY and SVGAGI. V shed 5 bases and J shed 5 bases, with 10 bases lying between them. This CDR3 has 13 residues. The CDR3 region has the DNA TGTGCCAGCAGTCGGTTTCCCGATCAGCCCCAGCATTTT. Its protein is CASSRFPDQPQHF.

There are a few counts of this clone. V gene TRBV7-2 combines with J gene TRBJ2-1, with no clear D. The V gene's germline CDR1 is SGHTA and CDR2 FQGNSA. Trimming took off 1 base at V and 5 bases at J, with 6 bases between the two ends. This CDR3 has 13 residues. The chain's CDR3 is CASSLGAHNEQFF. The CDR3 bases are TGTGCCAGCAGCTTAGGAGCGCACAATGAGCAGTTCTTC.

This chain uses TRBV9 with TRBJ2-7; D gene uncertain. V lost 4 bases and J lost 0, with 14 bases in between. CDR1 SGDLS and CDR2 YYNGEE come from the germline V gene. This CDR3 is built from 15 residues. The chain's CDR3 is CASSPWTTFSYEQYF. The CDR3 nucleotides read TGTGCCAGCAGCCCCTGGACGACCTTCTCCTACGAGCAGTACTTC.